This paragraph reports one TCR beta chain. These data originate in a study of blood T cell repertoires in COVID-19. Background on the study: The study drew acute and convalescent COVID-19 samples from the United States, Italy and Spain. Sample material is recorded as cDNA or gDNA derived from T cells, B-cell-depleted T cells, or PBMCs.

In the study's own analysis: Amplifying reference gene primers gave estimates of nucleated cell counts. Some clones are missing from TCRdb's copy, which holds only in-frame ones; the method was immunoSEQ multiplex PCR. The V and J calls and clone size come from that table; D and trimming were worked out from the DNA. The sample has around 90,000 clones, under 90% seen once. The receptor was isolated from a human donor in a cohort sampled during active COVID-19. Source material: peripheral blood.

The CDR3 spells CASTLWTSGRDNEQFF. The CDR3, as DNA: TGTGCCAGCACCCTATGGACTAGCGGGAGGGATAATGAGCAGTTCTTC. The V gene is TRBV27, the J gene TRBJ2-1; TRBD2 agrees at 15 bases. The CDR3 runs 16 residues. V dropped 7 bases and J dropped 7; count of bases not matched to a gene: 8. CDR1 is MNHEY and CDR2 is SMNVEV in the germline V gene (reference sequence).